The entry below describes one TCR beta chain. The PCR used 60 Vbeta and 13 Jbeta primers. Data came from immunoSEQ multiplex PCR; TCRdb stores just in-frame clones and leaves some out. In the table there are 150,000 to 200,000 clones, 75% of which are singletons. The sample is drawn from a study of cytomegalovirus exposure and HLA in healthy donors. There are 16 residues in the CDR3. The trim removed 5 bases at V and 3 bases at J, leaving 11 bases unmatched. Per the germline V gene, CDR1 is SGHTA and CDR2 is FQGTGA. The rearrangement links TRBV7-3 to TRBJ2-3; 7 bases agree with TRBD1. Sequencing was carried out using PBMCs. The TCR sequence derives from a woman aged 45-59 years in good health and CMV-seropositive. The chain's CDR3 is CASSPGTAQGTDTQYF. Here the CDR3 DNA reads TGTGCCAGCAGCCCGGGGACAGCCCAAGGGACAGATACGCAGTATTTT.